Listed below are T cell receptor beta chains from one sample, sequenced in a study of blood T cell repertoires in COVID-19. The data were produced by immunoSEQ multiplex PCR, yet TCRdb's version contains in-frame clones alone and is incomplete. The sample contains around 300,000 clones, 83% of which appear only once. Sequencing was done on a sample of peripheral blood. The receptors stem from a woman aged 45-59 years who had recovered from COVID-19. CDR3s include the opening cysteine and the closing phenylalanine or tryptophan. Some rows mark clone size as missing; the rest say once, few, many or name a class of expanded clone.

j_call clone_size cdr3_length v_call cdr3_aa
TRBJ2-7 . 15 TRBV3-1/TRBV3-2 CASSQLHGTRYEQYF
TRBJ2-1 . 15 TRBV7-2 CASSPMDTGNNEQFF
TRBJ1-1 few 14 TRBV19 CASSIDLSVPEAFF
TRBJ1-5 . 13 TRBV18 CASSRSSNQPQHF
TRBJ1-2 few 12 TRBV28 CASRPDMYGYTF
TRBJ1-5 . 14 TRBV6-2/TRBV6-3 CASSYSSSNQPQHF
TRBJ2-5 . 14 TRBV6-5 CASRAGSPQETQYF
TRBJ2-7 . 14 TRBV6-2/TRBV6-3 CASSYSAVLYEQYF
TRBJ2-6 . 15 TRBV9 CASSVPSSGANVLTF
TRBJ1-6 . 13 TRBV12-3/TRBV12-4 CASSRDRNSPLHF
TRBJ2-1 . 19 TRBV6-2/TRBV6-3 CASSYSRTSGSGLGNEQFF
TRBJ2-1 . 18 TRBV7-9 CASSYPSGLAGSYNEQFF
TRBJ2-4 . 15 TRBV11-1 CASSLAGTRLDIQYF
TRBJ1-1 once 12 TRBV6-2/TRBV6-3 CASSYSGLALGF
TRBJ2-7 . 16 TRBV4-1 CASSQTDRALSYEQYF
TRBJ2-5 . 15 TRBV10-3 CAIGVASDRGETQYF
TRBJ1-6 . 15 TRBV4-3 CASSQESSYNSPLHF
TRBJ2-3 . 14 TRBV9 CASSVGQVGDTQYF
TRBJ2-7 . 14 TRBV6-1 CASSELDSSYEQYF
TRBJ1-2 . 13 TRBV5-4 CASSYSGADGYTF